Shown below are 25 T cell receptor beta chains from a single sample sequenced in a study of blood T cell repertoires in COVID-19. Profiled with immunoSEQ multiplex PCR; TCRdb holds only in-frame clones, not every one. The sample has some 51,000 clones; approximately 90% are singletons. The source material was peripheral blood. The receptors originated from a human donor with active COVID-19. The donor label of this sample is uncertain.

This rearrangement joins TRBV9 to TRBJ2-7, with TRBD2 as a possible D gene (5 bases). The CDR3 has 14 residues. Germline V gives CDR1 SGDLS, CDR2 YYNGEE. Deletions cut 3 bases from V and 2 bases from J, with 12 bases between. CDR3 loop: CASSAYRDPYEQYF. The CDR3 region has the DNA TGTGCCAGCAGCGCTTACCGGGATCCCTACGAGCAGTACTTC. Based on the CDR3 plus reference TRBV9 and TRBJ2-7, the full variable domain is DSGVTQTPKHLITATGQRVTLRCSPRSGDLSVYWYQQSLDQGLQFLIQYYNGEERAKGNILERFSAQQFPDLHSELNLSSLELGDSALYFCASSAYRDPYEQYFGPGTRLTVT.

The rearrangement joins TRBV9 to TRBJ2-7; TRBD2 aligns across 8 bases. In germline, CDR1 is SGDLS, CDR2 YYNGEE. This CDR3 has 15 residues. V shed 3 bases, J shed 4 bases, and the junction held 9 bases outside the gene matches. The chain's CDR3 is CASSAGSGSVYEQYF. The CDR3, as DNA: TGTGCCAGCAGCGCCGGAAGCGGGAGTGTGTACGAGCAGTACTTC.

This rearrangement joins TRBV6-5 to TRBJ2-3; 8 bases are shared with TRBD2. Germline lookup yields CDR1 MNHEY and CDR2 SVGAGI. V trimming: 7 bases; J trimming: 5 bases; junction bases outside the gene matches: 5. The length of the CDR3 is 13 residues. The chain's CDR3 is CASKEAGGDTQYF. In nucleotides, the CDR3 is TGTGCCAGCAAGGAGGCGGGAGGAGATACGCAGTATTTT.

This CDR3 reads CASSHVKTGANTEAFF. CDR3 nucleotides: TGTGCCAGCAGCCATGTAAAGACAGGGGCGAACACTGAAGCTTTCTTT. J is TRBJ1-1 and V is TRBV5-4; TRBD1 matches at 8 bases. The trim removed 4 bases at V and 1 base at J, leaving 9 bases unmatched. The CDR3 totals 16 residues. Germline loops: CDR1 SGHNT, CDR2 YYREEE (reference sequence).

V usage is TRBV25-1 and J usage is TRBJ1-1; D is ambiguous. The CDR3 runs to 15 residues. V gave up 3 bases and J gave up 3 bases, with 14 bases separating them. Germline V gene data show CDR1 as MGHDK and CDR2 as SYGVNS. The chain's CDR3 is CASSDPHGGDTEAFF. As DNA, the CDR3 is TGTGCCAGCAGTGATCCCCACGGAGGAGACACTGAAGCTTTCTTT. Looking up the rest from reference TRBV25-1 and TRBJ1-1 gives the full variable domain: EADIYQTPRYLVIGTGKKITLECSQTMGHDKMYWYQQDPGMELHLIHYSYGVNSTEKGDLSSESTVSRIRTEHFPLTLESARPSHTSQYLCASSDPHGGDTEAFFGQGTRLTVV.

V is TRBV7-8 and J is TRBJ1-6; possibly TRBD1 for D (5 bases). The CDR3 length is 15 residues. Trimming took off 7 bases at V and 6 bases at J, with 16 bases between the two ends. Germline V gene data show CDR1 as SGHVS and CDR2 as FQNEAQ. The DNA of the CDR3 is TGTGCCAGCACCTCTAGGGAGGGGATTAATTCACCCCTCCACTTT. Protein sequence: CASTSREGINSPLHF. The variable domain in full, completed from reference TRBV7-8 and TRBJ1-6, reads GAGVSQSPRYKVAKRGQDVALRCDPISGHVSLFWYQQALGQGPEFLTYFQNEAQLDKSGLPSDRFFAERPEGSVSTLKIQRTQQEDSAVYLCASTSREGINSPLHFGNGTRLTVT.

J is TRBJ2-3 and V is TRBV30, with 7 bases fitting TRBD2. The CDR3 runs 15 residues. CDR1 and CDR2 from the germline V gene are GTSNPN and SVGIG (reference sequence). The trim removed 0 bases at V and 6 bases at J, leaving 9 bases unmatched. The CDR3 sequence is CAWSVGSGTGDTQYF. CDR3 bases: TGTGCCTGGAGTGTGGGGAGCGGGACCGGGGATACGCAGTATTTT.

The CDR3 spells CASSLEGQGVGSPLHF. CDR3 DNA sequence: TGCGCCAGCAGCTTGGAAGGACAGGGAGTCGGATCACCCCTCCACTTT. The chain carries TRBV5-1 and TRBJ1-6; the match to TRBD1 covers 8 bases. The germline V gene encodes CDR1 SGHRS and CDR2 YFSETQ. This CDR3 has 16 amino acids. V trimming: 0 bases; J trimming: 10 bases; junction bases outside the gene matches: 9.

V gene TRBV11-2 combines with J gene TRBJ2-1; D gene ambiguous. The CDR3 length is 12 residues. Germline V CDR1 and CDR2: SGHAT, FQNNGV. With 4 bases removed from V and 5 bases from J, the gap between germline ends came to 6 bases. The CDR3 nucleotides read TGTGCCAGCAGCTCCTATGACAATGAGCAGTTCTTC. Encoded protein: CASSSYDNEQFF.

The chain uses TRBV6-6 and TRBJ2-1; 9 bases line up with TRBD1. Germline loops: CDR1 MNHNY, CDR2 SVGAGI (reference sequence). The CDR3 is 15 residues long. The ends lost 8 bases at V and 9 bases at J; junction bases unmatched: 14. The CDR3 loop is CASLWGGQGRSEQFF. The DNA for the CDR3 is TGTGCCAGCCTCTGGGGGGGACAGGGACGAAGTGAGCAGTTCTTC.

The V call is TRBV13, the J call TRBJ2-1; 9 bases align to TRBD2. The CDR3 is 15 amino acids. V dropped 0 bases and J dropped 9; count of bases not matched to a gene: 6. CDR1 is PRHDT and CDR2 is FYEKMQ in the germline V gene (reference sequence). The CDR3 DNA follows: TGTGCCAGCAGCTTAGGCCGAGCGGGAGGATTTGAGCAGTTCTTC. Translating it yields CASSLGRAGGFEQFF.

This chain's CDR3 is CASSQAASGYPQETQYF. Here the CDR3 DNA reads TGTGCCAGCAGCCAAGCCGCTAGCGGTTACCCCCAAGAGACCCAGTACTTC. V and J are TRBV4-2 and TRBJ2-5, with TRBD2 identical over 7 bases. The length of the CDR3 is 17 residues. Germline V gives CDR1 LGHNA, CDR2 YNFKEQ. V lost 1 base, J lost 1 base, and 9 bases stayed unmatched.

V is TRBV7-8 and J is TRBJ1-2, with 10 nucleotides matching TRBD1. This CDR3 is built from 15 residues. V shed 5 bases, J shed 5 bases, and the junction held 8 bases outside the gene matches. The germline V gene has CDR1 SGHVS and CDR2 FQNEAQ. The CDR3 coding sequence is TGTGCCAGCAGCCCTCGCGGGACAGGGGTTTATGGCTACACCTTC. Translated: CASSPRGTGVYGYTF.

CDR3 protein: CASTQTQETQYF. The CDR3 coding sequence is TGTGCCAGCACACAGACCCAAGAGACCCAGTACTTC. The gene calls are TRBV28 and TRBJ2-5; D is uncertain. This CDR3 contains 12 residues. Germline V gives CDR1 MDHEN, CDR2 SYDVKM. V was pared by 7 bases and J by 1 base, with 7 bases between.

The V gene is TRBV28, the J gene TRBJ2-7; 10 positions agree with TRBD1. Per germline, CDR1 MDHEN and CDR2 SYDVKM. The CDR3 has 14 amino acids. Trimming took 6 bases from V and 3 from J; bases not matched to a gene: 5. CDR3: CASRMDRGVYEQYF. The CDR3 DNA sequence: TGTGCCAGCAGGATGGACAGGGGGGTCTACGAGCAGTACTTC.

The rearrangement joins TRBV2 to TRBJ1-2, with a possible D match to TRBD1 (6 bases). Trimming pared 8 bases from V and 0 bases from J, leaving 13 bases between. The CDR3 has 14 residues. The germline V gene encodes CDR1 SNHLY and CDR2 FYNNEI. CDR3 nucleotide sequence: TGTGCCAGCGAGCAGGGGTCGCCTAACTATGGCTACACCTTC. This sequence encodes CASEQGSPNYGYTF. The full variable domain, rest sourced from reference TRBV2 and TRBJ1-2, is EPEVTQTPSHQVTQMGQEVILRCVPISNHLYFYWYRQILGQKVEFLVSFYNNEISEKSEIFDDQFSVERPDGSNFTLKIRSTKLEDSAMYFCASEQGSPNYGYTFGSGTRLTVV.

This sequence joins TRBV19 and TRBJ2-5; TRBD2 matches at 9 bases. The trim removed 4 bases at V and 2 bases at J, leaving 8 bases unmatched. Looked up from germline, CDR1 is LNHDA and CDR2 is SQIVND (reference sequence). This CDR3 is built from 16 residues. CDR3 residues: CASSKRLAERQETQYF. CDR3 in DNA: TGTGCCAGTAGTAAACGACTAGCGGAGAGACAAGAGACCCAGTACTTC.

V is TRBV4-1 and J is TRBJ1-2; D call uncertain. Trimming removed 1 base from V and 2 bases from J, with 8 bases in between. Per the germline V gene, CDR1 is MGHRA and CDR2 is YSYEKL. The CDR3 loop spans 14 amino acids. CDR3 loop: CASSQGPRNYGYTF. CDR3 nucleotide sequence: TGCGCCAGCAGCCAAGGCCCGAGAAACTATGGCTACACCTTC.

The chain combines TRBV12-3 or TRBV12-4 with TRBJ1-5, with D unresolved. The CDR3 sequence is 13 residues long. V lost 2 bases and J 5 bases, leaving 7 bases between the germline ends. The DNA of the CDR3 is TGTGCCAGCAGTTTATTCGGGGATCAGCCCCAGCATTTT. Translation: CASSLFGDQPQHF.

The rearrangement uses TRBV9 and TRBJ2-5; tentatively, D is TRBD1 (5 bases). CDR1 and CDR2 from the germline V gene are SGDLS and YYNGEE. The ends were cut back, 7 bases at V and 4 bases at J, with 17 bases in the middle. This CDR3 is built from 14 residues. The CDR3 DNA is TGTGCCAGCTCTCCCAGGGCAGGGCGAGAGACCCAGTACTTC. Translated: CASSPRAGRETQYF.

The chain recombines TRBV7-6 with TRBJ1-4, with D tentatively TRBD1 (6 bases). CDR3 size: 15 residues. Germline V CDR1 and CDR2: SGHVS, FNYEAQ. The V and J ends lost 5 bases and 8 bases respectively, with 18 bases between them. CDR3 region: CASSAGTPQGEKLFF. The CDR3 DNA sequence: TGTGCCAGCAGCGCCGGGACACCTCAGGGGGAAAAACTGTTTTTT.

The rearrangement uses TRBV3-1 (or the pseudogene TRBV3-2) and TRBJ1-3, with D perhaps TRBD1 (5 bases). Germline assignment: CDR1 LGHDT and CDR2 YNNKEL (reference sequence). CDR3 length equals 14 residues. V was cut by 5 bases and J by 4 bases, with 12 bases left in between. The CDR3 protein is CASSGTTWGNTIYF. CDR3 DNA sequence: TGTGCCAGCAGCGGGACTACTTGGGGAAACACCATATATTTT.

V is TRBV28 and J is TRBJ2-3, with D possibly being TRBD1 (6 bases). Deletions cut 8 bases from V and 2 bases from J, with 17 bases between. CDR1 is MDHEN, CDR2 SYDVKM, per germline. The CDR3 loop spans 15 amino acids. The DNA for the CDR3 is TGTGCCAGCCCTAAATCAGGGGCGCTCACAGATACGCAGTATTTT. Translated: CASPKSGALTDTQYF. The full variable domain, rest sourced from reference TRBV28 and TRBJ2-3, is DVKVTQSSRYLVKRTGEKVFLECVQDMDHENMFWYRQDPGLGLRLIYFSYDVKMKEKGDIPEGYSVSREKKERFSLILESASTNQTSMYLCASPKSGALTDTQYFGPGTRLTVL.

The rearrangement joins TRBV6-5 to TRBJ1-1, with D possibly matching TRBD1 (5 bases). CDR3 length: 12 residues. V was clipped by 9 bases and J by 4 bases, with 12 bases between them. Germline CDR1 reads MNHEY; CDR2 reads SVGAGI. The CDR3 loop is CASSAGITEAFF. CDR3 nucleotides: TGTGCCAGTTCTGCAGGGATCACTGAAGCTTTCTTT.

The chain links TRBV24-1 to TRBJ2-7; a possible D gene is TRBD2 (5 bases). The CDR3 is 14 amino acids. CDR1 is KGHDR, CDR2 SFDVKD, per germline. The V and J ends lost 3 bases and 6 bases respectively, with 14 bases between them. CDR3 bases: TGTGCCACCAGTGATCCCGGGTCCGGAGGCGAGCAGTACTTC. Its protein product is CATSDPGSGGEQYF.